Below, one T cell receptor (beta chain) is given with its context. This clonotype was detected ten times or more. The clone's antigen remains unknown. No much larger clone is present one base from it, and per-base qualities are unavailable. This sample's time point label indicates: blood at routine non-recurrence follow-up after resection. TCR sequencing used whole RNA extracted from tumor and nontumor lung tissue, or from cryopreserved PBMC samples, without cell sorting. Only patients for whom sufficient RNA was available from at least two tumor regions were selected for TCR sequencing. These data originate in a study of spatial heterogeneity in lung cancer (dated by TCRdb to the late 2010s). Some background on the complete study: Donors were approximately 72 patients with early-stage, untreated non-small cell lung cancer from the lung TRACERx cohort. Follow-up PBMC samples were sequenced whenever available, with a median time to follow-up of 2 to 3 years after resection. Beta-chain transcripts were consistently detected in greater numbers than alpha-chain transcripts, which likely reflects a higher abundance of beta-chain transcripts. In the raw uncorrected reads, each unique combination of TCR and UMI appeared more than ten times on average. TCR alpha and beta repertoires were quantitatively compared across multiple tumor regions, matched nontumor lung and blood in non-small cell lung cancer. Nonsynonymous mutation counts, determined by whole-exome sequencing of tumor tissue, were related to features of the TCR repertoire. Both alpha and beta chains were TCR-sequenced in samples taken at surgery, namely 220 tumor regions, 61 to 65 matched nontumor lung samples and approximately 51 PBMC samples.

General conclusions and limits of the study: Only 14 to 15 patients were included in comparisons of baseline and follow-up blood repertoires. Additional single-cell paired TCR alpha and beta sequencing was considered necessary to confirm, at a functional level, the hypothesis that regional TCRs recognize regional mutations. Ubiquitous expanded tumor TCRs showed up in blood more often at tumor resection than at routine follow-up.

Library preparation was by 5' RACE. The sequencer was a NextSeq 500. The TCR library protocol attached a unique molecular identifier to each TCR cDNA molecule to allow correction of PCR and sequencing errors. The authors' analysis ran thus. TCR identification, UMI-based error correction and CDR3 extraction were all carried out with Decombinator tools. TCRs above a frequency of 2 per 1,000, corresponding to the top 1% of the tumor frequency distribution, were defined as expanded. Renyi diversity was calculated using the R vegan package after each repertoire was subsampled 100 times to 5,000 TCRs. To build CDR3 similarity networks, amino acid triplet string-kernel similarity was used, and CDR3s were connected when their pairwise similarity was above 0.82. TCRdb cleaned the public reads at Q25 with fastp, built clones with MiXCR and kept in-frame beta chains. Under each unique CDR3 protein, matching rows form one entry showing the most common genes and DNA. It is TCRdb's table, rather than the study itself, that gives the V and J calls and clone size. This sample has 50,000 or so distinct CDR3 sequences in its table, and 12% of those were observed once. The leading ten clones occupy 32% of the sample.

The sequencing used PBMCs, collected at follow-up. This TCR was recovered from a male donor with early-stage non-small cell lung cancer.

The CDR3 region has the sequence CASSTGTGRIRYEQYF. The sequenced DNA is TGTGCCAGCAGCACGGGGACAGGACGAATTCGATACGAGCAGTACTTC. The chain uses TRBV5-4 and TRBJ2-7; TRBD1 fits 8 bases in the junction. V is pruned by 4 bases and J by 4 bases, leaving 13 bases of the junction without a gene match. The germline V gene (reference sequence) yields SGHNT for CDR1 and YYREEE for CDR2. Reading from cysteine to phenylalanine, the CDR3 counts 16 amino acids. The DNA shown is the 48-base CDR3, in frame from base 1. Joined to the reference TRBV5-4 and TRBJ2-7 proteins, this CDR3 gives the full variable domain: ETGVTQSPTHLIKTRGQQVTLRCSSQSGHNTVSWYQQALGQGPQFIFQYYREEENGRGNFPPRFSGLQFPNYSSELNVNALELDDSALYLCASSTGTGRIRYEQYFGPGTRLTVT.